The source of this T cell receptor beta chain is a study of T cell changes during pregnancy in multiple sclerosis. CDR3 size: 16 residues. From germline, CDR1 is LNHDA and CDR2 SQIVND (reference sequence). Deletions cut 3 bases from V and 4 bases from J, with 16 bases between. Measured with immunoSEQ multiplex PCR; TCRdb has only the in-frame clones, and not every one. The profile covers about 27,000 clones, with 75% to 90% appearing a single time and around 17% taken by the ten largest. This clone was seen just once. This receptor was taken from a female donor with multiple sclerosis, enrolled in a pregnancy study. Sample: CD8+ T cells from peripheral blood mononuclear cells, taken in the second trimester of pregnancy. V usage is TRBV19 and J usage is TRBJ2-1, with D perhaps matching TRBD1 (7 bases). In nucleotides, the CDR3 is TGTGCCAGTAGTATCGGGGCAGGGGGGACTTACAATGAGCAGTTCTTC. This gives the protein CASSIGAGGTYNEQFF.